This T cell receptor (beta chain) was observed in a study of regulatory T cells in long-lasting Graves disease. Study-level information: It was over 5 years of antithyroid drugs, with positive TSH receptor antibodies, that meant persistent Graves' disease. General observations from the study: The number of shared public clonotypes was higher in persistent patients (about 2,700) than new patients (around 890). The study found TRBV28, TRBJ1-2 and TRBJ2-5 favored in persistent disease. Patients whose Graves' disease persisted exhibited lower TCR diversity than those newly diagnosed.

Time point noted: persistent/refractory GD, antithyroid drugs over 5 years with positive TRAb. The TCR library used RNA extracted from PBMCs. The CDR3 length is 13 residues. Trimming left V 8 bases short and J 4 bases short, with 11 bases between. Germline CDR1 is SGHAT and CDR2 is FQNNGV. A word on this clonotype: The antigen is undetermined.

For TCR beta, libraries came from iRepertoire HTBI primers and Arm-PCR of CDR3 regions. TCRdb ran MiXCR on the multiplex PCR reads and lists one entry per CDR3 protein. The sample lists approximately 440,000 distinct CDR3 sequences; 23% were seen once. Sequencing used peripheral blood mononuclear cells (PBMCs), obtained when the disease was refractory, from a patient treated with antithyroid drugs. The receptor was isolated from a female donor with Graves disease. This chain links TRBV11-2 with TRBJ2-2, with a tentative D call TRBD2 (5 bases). The CDR3 reads CASGLARTGELFF. CDR3 nucleotides: TGTGCCAGCGGATTAGCGCGCACCGGGGAGCTGTTTTTT.